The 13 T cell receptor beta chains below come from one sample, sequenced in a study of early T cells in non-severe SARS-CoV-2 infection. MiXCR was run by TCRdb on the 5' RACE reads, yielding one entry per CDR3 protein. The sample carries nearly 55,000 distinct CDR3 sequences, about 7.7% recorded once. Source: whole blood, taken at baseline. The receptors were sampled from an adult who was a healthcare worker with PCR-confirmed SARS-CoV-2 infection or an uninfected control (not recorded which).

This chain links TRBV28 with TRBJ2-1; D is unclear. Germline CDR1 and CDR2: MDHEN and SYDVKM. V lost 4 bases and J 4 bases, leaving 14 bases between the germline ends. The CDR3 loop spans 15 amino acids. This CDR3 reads CASSSPSEHYNEQFF. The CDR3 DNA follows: TGTGCCAGCAGTTCCCCCTCTGAGCATTACAATGAGCAGTTCTTC.

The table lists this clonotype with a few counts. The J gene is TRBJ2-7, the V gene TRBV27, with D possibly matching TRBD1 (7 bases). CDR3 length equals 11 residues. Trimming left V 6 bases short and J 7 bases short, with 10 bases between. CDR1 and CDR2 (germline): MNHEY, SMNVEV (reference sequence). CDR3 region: CASSSGGEQYF. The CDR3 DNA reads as TGTGCCAGCAGCTCAGGGGGGGAGCAGTACTTC.

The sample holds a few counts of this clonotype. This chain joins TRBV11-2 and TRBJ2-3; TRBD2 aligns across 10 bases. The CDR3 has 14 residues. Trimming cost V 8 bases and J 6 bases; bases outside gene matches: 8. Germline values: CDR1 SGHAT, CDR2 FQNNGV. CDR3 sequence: CASRGLAGGDTQYF. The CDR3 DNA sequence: TGTGCCAGCCGCGGATTAGCGGGAGGCGATACGCAGTATTTT.

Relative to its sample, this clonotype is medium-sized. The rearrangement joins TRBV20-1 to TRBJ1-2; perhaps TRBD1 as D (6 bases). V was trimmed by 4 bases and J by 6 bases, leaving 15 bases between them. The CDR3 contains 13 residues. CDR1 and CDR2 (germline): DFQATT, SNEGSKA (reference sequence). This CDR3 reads CSATWGAVDGYTF. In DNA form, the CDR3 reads TGCAGTGCTACGTGGGGGGCGGTGGATGGCTACACCTTC.

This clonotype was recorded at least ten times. The CDR3 DNA follows: TGTGCCAGCAGCTTAGATATCGACAGGAGTGGGGAGCAGTACTTC. Protein product: CASSLDIDRSGEQYF. V gene TRBV11-2 combines with J gene TRBJ2-7, with D possibly TRBD1 on 6 matching bases. Germline loops: CDR1 SGHAT, CDR2 FQNNGV. Trimming took 0 bases from V and 7 from J, leaving 16 bases between them. The CDR3 extends over 15 amino acids.

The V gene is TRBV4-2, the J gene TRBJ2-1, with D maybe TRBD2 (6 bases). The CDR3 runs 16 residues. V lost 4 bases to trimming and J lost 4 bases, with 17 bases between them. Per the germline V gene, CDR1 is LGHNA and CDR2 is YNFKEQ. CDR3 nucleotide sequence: TGTGCCAGCAGCCGAATCGGGAGTCAAATATACAATGAGCAGTTCTTC. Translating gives CASSRIGSQIYNEQFF.

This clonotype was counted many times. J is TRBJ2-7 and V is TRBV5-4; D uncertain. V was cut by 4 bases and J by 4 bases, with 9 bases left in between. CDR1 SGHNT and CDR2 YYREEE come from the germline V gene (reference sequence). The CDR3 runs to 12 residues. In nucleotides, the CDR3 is TGTGCCAGCAGCGCCGGTTCGTACGAGCAGTACTTC. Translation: CASSAGSYEQYF.

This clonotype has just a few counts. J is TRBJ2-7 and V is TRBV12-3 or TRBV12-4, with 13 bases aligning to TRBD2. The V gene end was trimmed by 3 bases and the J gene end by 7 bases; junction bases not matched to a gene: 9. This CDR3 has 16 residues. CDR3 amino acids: CASSFLGLAGAREQYF. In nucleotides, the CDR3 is TGTGCCAGCAGTTTCCTCGGACTAGCGGGGGCTAGAGAGCAGTACTTC.

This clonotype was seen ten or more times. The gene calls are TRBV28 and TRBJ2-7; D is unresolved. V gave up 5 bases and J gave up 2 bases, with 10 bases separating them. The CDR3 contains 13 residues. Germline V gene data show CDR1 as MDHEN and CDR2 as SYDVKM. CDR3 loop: CASSSAQTYEQYF. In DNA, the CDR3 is TGTGCCAGCAGTAGTGCTCAGACCTACGAGCAGTACTTC.

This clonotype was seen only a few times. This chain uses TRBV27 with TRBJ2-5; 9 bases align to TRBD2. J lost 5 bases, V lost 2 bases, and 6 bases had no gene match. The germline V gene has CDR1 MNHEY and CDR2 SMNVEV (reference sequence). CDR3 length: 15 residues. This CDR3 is CASSLRAGGGETQYF. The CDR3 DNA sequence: TGTGCCAGCAGTTTAAGAGCGGGAGGCGGGGAGACCCAGTACTTC.

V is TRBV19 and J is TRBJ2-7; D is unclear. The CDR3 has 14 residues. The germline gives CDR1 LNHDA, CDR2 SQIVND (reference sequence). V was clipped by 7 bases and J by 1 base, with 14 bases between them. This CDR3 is CASKLAASSYEQYF. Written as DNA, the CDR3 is TGTGCCAGTAAACTCGCGGCTAGTTCCTACGAGCAGTACTTC.

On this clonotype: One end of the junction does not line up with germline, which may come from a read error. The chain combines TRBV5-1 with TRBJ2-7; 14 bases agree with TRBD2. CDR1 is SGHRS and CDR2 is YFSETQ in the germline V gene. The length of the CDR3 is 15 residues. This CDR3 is CARSLAGTSGSNQYF. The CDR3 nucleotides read TGCGCCAGGAGCTTGGCCGGGACTAGCGGGAGCAATCAGTACTTC.

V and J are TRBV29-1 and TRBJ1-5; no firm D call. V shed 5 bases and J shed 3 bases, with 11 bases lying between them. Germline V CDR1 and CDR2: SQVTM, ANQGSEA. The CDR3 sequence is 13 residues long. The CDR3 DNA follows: TGCAGCGTTCGCACCCAAGACAATCAGCCCCAGCATTTT. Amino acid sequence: CSVRTQDNQPQHF.